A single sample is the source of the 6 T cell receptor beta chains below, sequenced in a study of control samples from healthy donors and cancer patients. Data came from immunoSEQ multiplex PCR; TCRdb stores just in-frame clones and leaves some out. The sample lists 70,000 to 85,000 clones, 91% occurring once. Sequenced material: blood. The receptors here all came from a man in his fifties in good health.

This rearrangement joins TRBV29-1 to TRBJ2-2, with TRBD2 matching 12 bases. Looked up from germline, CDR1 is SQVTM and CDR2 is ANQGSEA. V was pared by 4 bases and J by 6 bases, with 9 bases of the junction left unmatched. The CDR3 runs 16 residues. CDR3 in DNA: TGCAGCGTTGGGCTTCTAGCGGGGGGGTTCTCCGGGGAGCTGTTTTTT. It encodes CSVGLLAGGFSGELFF.

The CDR3 loop reads CATSDPNGHTQYF. In DNA, the CDR3 is TGTGCCACCAGTGACCCCAATGGACATACGCAGTATTTT. The rearrangement joins TRBV24-1 to TRBJ2-3; unclear D gene. The germline V and J ends were trimmed by 4 bases and 7 bases, with 11 bases remaining between them. Germline-derived CDR1 and CDR2 are KGHDR and SFDVKD. The CDR3 covers 13 residues.

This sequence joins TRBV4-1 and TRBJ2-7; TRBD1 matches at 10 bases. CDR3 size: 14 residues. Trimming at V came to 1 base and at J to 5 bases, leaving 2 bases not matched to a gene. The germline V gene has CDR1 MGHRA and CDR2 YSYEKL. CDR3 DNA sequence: TGCGCCAGCAGCCAAGGGACAGGGGGGGACGAGCAGTACTTC. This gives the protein CASSQGTGGDEQYF.

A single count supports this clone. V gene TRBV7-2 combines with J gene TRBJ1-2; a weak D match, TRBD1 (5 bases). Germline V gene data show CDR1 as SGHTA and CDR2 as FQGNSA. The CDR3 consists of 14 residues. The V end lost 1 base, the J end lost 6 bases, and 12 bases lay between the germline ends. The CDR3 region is CASSLGGDWDGYTF. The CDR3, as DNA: TGTGCCAGCAGCTTAGGAGGGGACTGGGATGGCTACACCTTC.

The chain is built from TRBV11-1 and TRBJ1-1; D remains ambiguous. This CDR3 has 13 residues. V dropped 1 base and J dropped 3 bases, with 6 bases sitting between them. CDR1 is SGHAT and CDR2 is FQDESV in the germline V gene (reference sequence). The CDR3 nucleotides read TGTGCCAGCAGCTTAGGGTGGGACACTGAAGCTTTCTTT. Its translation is CASSLGWDTEAFF.

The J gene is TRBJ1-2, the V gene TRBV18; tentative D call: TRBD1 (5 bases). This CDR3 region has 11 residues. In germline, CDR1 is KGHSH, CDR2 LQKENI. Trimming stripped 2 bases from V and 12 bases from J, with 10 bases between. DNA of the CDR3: TGTGCCAGCTCACCAGGCAGGGACCACACCTTC. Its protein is CASSPGRDHTF.